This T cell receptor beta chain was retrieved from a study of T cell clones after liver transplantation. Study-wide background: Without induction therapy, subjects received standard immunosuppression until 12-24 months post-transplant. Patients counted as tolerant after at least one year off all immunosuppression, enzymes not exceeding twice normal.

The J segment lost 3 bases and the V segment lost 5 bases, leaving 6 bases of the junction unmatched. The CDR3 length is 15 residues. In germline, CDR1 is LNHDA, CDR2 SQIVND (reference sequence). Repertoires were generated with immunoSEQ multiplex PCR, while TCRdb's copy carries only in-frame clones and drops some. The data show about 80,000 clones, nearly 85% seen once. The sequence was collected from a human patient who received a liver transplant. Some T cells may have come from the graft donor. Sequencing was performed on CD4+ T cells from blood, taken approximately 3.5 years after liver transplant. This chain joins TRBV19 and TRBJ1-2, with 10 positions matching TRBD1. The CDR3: CASSGRQGADYGYTF. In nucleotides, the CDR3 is TGTGCCAGTAGTGGTAGACAGGGGGCCGACTATGGCTACACCTTC.